The 10 T cell receptor beta chains in this list originate from one sample, sequenced in a study of identical twins. TCRdb fed the 5' RACE reads into MiXCR, producing one record per CDR3 protein. The repertoire holds fewer than 900,000 distinct CDR3 sequences, with roughly 20% as singletons. The data also belong to a second study, concerning T cells expressing NK-cell markers.

The specimen was PBMCs. The receptors come from a woman aged 18-29 years in good health.

This clonotype was counted at least ten times. V gene TRBV9 combines with J gene TRBJ2-3; 13 nucleotides align to TRBD2. The V gene end was trimmed by 6 bases and the J gene end by 2 bases; junction bases not matched to a gene: 12. This CDR3 is 18 amino acids long. Germline CDR1 SGDLS, CDR2 YYNGEE. The CDR3 sequence is CASNPSGLAGPITDTQYF. CDR3 nucleotide sequence: TGTGCCAGCAATCCTTCGGGACTAGCGGGGCCAATCACAGATACGCAGTATTTT.

This clonotype has just a few counts. The chain employs TRBV6-5 and TRBJ2-3; D is possibly TRBD2 (6 bases). Germline V lookup: CDR1 MNHEY, CDR2 SVGAGI. V was cut by 8 bases and J by 11 bases, with 17 bases left in between. The CDR3 runs 12 residues. CDR3 nucleotides: TGTGCCAGCGGGCTGGGGGGTCAGGTGCAGTATTTT. This sequence encodes CASGLGGQVQYF.

A few counts support this clonotype. V usage is TRBV6-2 or TRBV6-3 and J usage is TRBJ2-7; D ambiguous. The CDR3 contains 11 residues. In germline, CDR1 is MNHEY, CDR2 SVGEGT. Trimming left V 6 bases short and J 4 bases short, with 7 bases between. CDR3 loop: CASRLEYEQYF. CDR3 nucleotide sequence: TGTGCCAGCAGGTTAGAATACGAGCAGTACTTC.

This clonotype was seen a handful of times. This chain uses TRBV6-1 with TRBJ2-3, with 11 bases lining up with TRBD1. The germline V gene encodes CDR1 MNHNS and CDR2 SASEGT. V shed 6 bases and J 8 bases; nucleotides not matched to a gene: 13. This CDR3 region has 16 residues. CDR3 region: CASSRTGTGGSSTQYF. The CDR3 DNA follows: TGTGCCAGCAGCCGAACCGGGACAGGGGGAAGCAGTACGCAGTATTTT.

The chain links TRBV5-1 to TRBJ2-5, with TRBD2 matching over 11 bases. This CDR3 contains 16 residues. Per the germline V gene, CDR1 is SGHRS and CDR2 is YFSETQ. After removal of 4 bases from V and 2 bases from J, the junction contained 7 bases not matched to a gene. The DNA for the CDR3 is TGCGCCAGCAGCATGGGACTAGCGGCATATCAAGAGACCCAGTACTTC. This sequence encodes CASSMGLAAYQETQYF.

This clonotype was detected ten times or more. J is TRBJ2-7 and V is TRBV5-1; D is possibly TRBD2 (5 bases). The CDR3 is 16 amino acids. Germline V gene data show CDR1 as SGHRS and CDR2 as YFSETQ. The ends were cut back, 0 bases at V and 1 base at J, with 14 bases in the middle. In DNA, the CDR3 is TGCGCCAGCAGCTTGGCCGGTCTACGGGGATCCTACGAGCAGTACTTC. As protein: CASSLAGLRGSYEQYF.

This clonotype was counted at least ten times. The chain employs TRBV7-3 and TRBJ1-2, with 9 nucleotides matching TRBD1. This CDR3 has 15 residues. V shed 5 bases, J shed 4 bases, and the junction held 8 bases outside the gene matches. Looked up from germline, CDR1 is SGHTA and CDR2 is FQGTGA. CDR3 region: CASSPRTGDGYGYTF. In nucleotides, the CDR3 is TGTGCCAGCAGCCCCAGGACAGGGGATGGCTATGGCTACACCTTC.

The genes are TRBV7-8 and TRBJ1-2, with no clear D. The CDR3 contains 16 residues. Per the germline V gene, CDR1 is SGHVS and CDR2 is FQNEAQ. Trimming pared 0 bases from V and 4 bases from J, leaving 15 bases between. The CDR3 bases are TGTGCCAGCAGCTTAGCGGATTGGGTTTCGGGCTATGGCTACACCTTC. It encodes CASSLADWVSGYGYTF. The variable domain in full, completed from reference TRBV7-8 and TRBJ1-2, reads GAGVSQSPRYKVAKRGQDVALRCDPISGHVSLFWYQQALGQGPEFLTYFQNEAQLDKSGLPSDRFFAERPEGSVSTLKIQRTQQEDSAVYLCASSLADWVSGYGYTFGSGTRLTVV.

For this clonotype: Germline is not matched at one junction end, which may reflect a read error. This chain links TRBV6-2 or TRBV6-3 with TRBJ2-1; 8 bases line up with TRBD1. Germline values: CDR1 MNHEY, CDR2 SVGEGT. CDR3 size: 15 residues. DNA of the CDR3: TGTGCCAGCACCGCAGACAGGGGCCCCCGAGGAGCGGTGAACTTC. This codes for CASTADRGPRGAVNF.

The table lists this clonotype with a few counts. The chain joins TRBV18 to TRBJ2-1, with 9 bases fitting TRBD1. V was clipped by 0 bases and J by 6 bases; unmatched bases: 6. CDR1 and CDR2 (germline): KGHSH, LQKENI. The CDR3 covers 16 residues. DNA for the CDR3: TGTGCCAGCTCACCACCAACAGGGGGCAACGTCAATGAGCAGTTCTTC. Amino acids: CASSPPTGGNVNEQFF.